Below, one T cell receptor (beta chain) is given with its context. This sample stems from a study of blood T cell repertoires in COVID-19. The table came from immunoSEQ multiplex PCR; TCRdb's copy has only in-frame clones and leaves some out. The table has around 300,000 clones, roughly 86% seen once; the top ten hold less than 3%. The receptor was derived from a woman younger than 35 who had recovered from COVID-19. Sequenced: PBMCs or T cells enriched from blood (not recorded which).

The CDR3: CASSESLQYFNEKLFF. CDR3 nucleotides: TGTGCCAGCAGTGAATCCCTTCAATACTTTAATGAAAAACTGTTTTTT. The chain joins TRBV6-1 to TRBJ1-4; D is undetermined. V was pared by 2 bases and J by 4 bases, with 14 bases between. CDR1 is MNHNS, CDR2 SASEGT, per germline. There are 16 residues in the CDR3.